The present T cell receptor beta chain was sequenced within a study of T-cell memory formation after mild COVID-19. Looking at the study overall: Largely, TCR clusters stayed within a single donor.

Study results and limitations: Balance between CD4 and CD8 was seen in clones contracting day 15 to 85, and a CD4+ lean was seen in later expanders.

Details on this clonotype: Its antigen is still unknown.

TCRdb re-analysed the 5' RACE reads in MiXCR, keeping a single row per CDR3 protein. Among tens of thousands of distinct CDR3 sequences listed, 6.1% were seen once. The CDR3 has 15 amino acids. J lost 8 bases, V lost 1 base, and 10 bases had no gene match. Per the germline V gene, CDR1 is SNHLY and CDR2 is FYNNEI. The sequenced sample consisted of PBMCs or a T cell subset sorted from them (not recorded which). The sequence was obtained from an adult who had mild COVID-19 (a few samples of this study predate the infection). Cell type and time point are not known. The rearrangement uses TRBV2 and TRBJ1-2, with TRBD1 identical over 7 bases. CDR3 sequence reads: CASSEGRTGPVGYTF. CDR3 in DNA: TGTGCCAGCAGTGAAGGTCGGACAGGTCCTGTAGGCTACACCTTC.